The sequence of this TCR beta chain was determined in a study of response to subunit inactivated influenza vaccine. Notes on the study in general: Researchers suggested that each seasonal influenza vaccination recruits few new T cells.

In the case of this clonotype: Its antigen remains unidentified.

CDR1 ENHRY and CDR2 SYGVKD come from the germline V gene. The CDR3 extends over 16 amino acids. V lost 0 bases and J 6 bases, leaving 12 bases between the germline ends. TCRdb itself ran the RT-PCR reads through MiXCR, one entry per CDR3 protein. The table shows 500,000 to 600,000 distinct CDR3 sequences, with 10% to 15% occurring only once. The specimen comprised PBMCs from blood, sampled on the day of vaccination. The chain combines TRBV10-3 with TRBJ2-6; D unclear. This sequence was found in a man aged 50-59 years who received an inactivated influenza vaccine. For the CDR3, the DNA is TGTGCCATCAGTGAGTCGACGTTTGGCGAGGCCAACGTCCTGACTTTC. It yields the protein CAISESTFGEANVLTF.